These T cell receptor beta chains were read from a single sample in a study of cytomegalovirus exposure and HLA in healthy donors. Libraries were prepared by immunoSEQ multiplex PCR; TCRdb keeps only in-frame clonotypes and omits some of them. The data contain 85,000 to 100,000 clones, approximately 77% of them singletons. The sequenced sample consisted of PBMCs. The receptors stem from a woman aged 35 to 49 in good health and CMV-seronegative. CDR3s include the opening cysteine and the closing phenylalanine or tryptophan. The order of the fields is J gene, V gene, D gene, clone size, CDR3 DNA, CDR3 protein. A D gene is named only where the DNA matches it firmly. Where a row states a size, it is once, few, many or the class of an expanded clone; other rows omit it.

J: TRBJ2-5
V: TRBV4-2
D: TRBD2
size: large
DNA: TGTGCCAGCAGCCAAGGGGGGACTAGCGGGGGGGCGGAGACCCAGTACTTC
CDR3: CASSQGGTSGGAETQYF

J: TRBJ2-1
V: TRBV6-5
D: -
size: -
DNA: TGTGCCAGCAGTTTATTCGGATCAGGGCAGGACAATGAGCAGTTCTTC
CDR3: CASSLFGSGQDNEQFF

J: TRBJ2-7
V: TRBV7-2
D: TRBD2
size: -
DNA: TGTGCCAGCAGCTCCGGGACTAGCAAAATGTACTTC
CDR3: CASSSGTSKMYF

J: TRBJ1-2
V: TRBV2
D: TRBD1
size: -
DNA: TGTGCCACTGGGGACAGGGCAAGACTCTATGGCTACACCTTC
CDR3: CATGDRARLYGYTF

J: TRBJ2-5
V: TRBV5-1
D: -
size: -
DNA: TGCGCCAGCAGTCAAGCAAAAGAGACCCAGTACTTC
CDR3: CASSQAKETQYF

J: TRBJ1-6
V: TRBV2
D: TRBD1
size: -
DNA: TGTGCCAGCAGTGATTGGACAGGGAGCTCCTATAATTCACCCCTCCACTTT
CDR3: CASSDWTGSSYNSPLHF

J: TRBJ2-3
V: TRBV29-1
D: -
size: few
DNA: TGCAGCGTTGAAGACAAGGGGGACGGGGATACGCAGTATTTT
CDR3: CSVEDKGDGDTQYF

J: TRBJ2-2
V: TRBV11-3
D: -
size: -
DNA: TGTGCCAGCAGCCCCGGTCAAACCGGGGAGCTGTTTTTT
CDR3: CASSPGQTGELFF

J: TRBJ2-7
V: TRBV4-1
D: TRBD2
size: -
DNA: TGCGCCAGCAGCCAAGGCCCACTAGCGGGCCATTTCTACGAGCAGTACTTC
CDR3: CASSQGPLAGHFYEQYF

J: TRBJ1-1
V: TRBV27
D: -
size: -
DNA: TGTGCCAGCAGTACCCGGGACTCGTTGAACACTGAAGCTTTCTTT
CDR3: CASSTRDSLNTEAFF

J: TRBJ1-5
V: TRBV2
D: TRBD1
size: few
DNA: TGTGCCAGTAATTTCGACAGGGCCGTTAATCAGCCCCAGCATTTT
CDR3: CASNFDRAVNQPQHF

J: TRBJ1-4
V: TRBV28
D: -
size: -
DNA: TGTGCCAGCAGGCGGCAGGGTTACGAAAAACTGTTTTTT
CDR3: CASRRQGYEKLFF

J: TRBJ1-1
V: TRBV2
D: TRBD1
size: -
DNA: TGTGCCAGCCGACAGGGGAACACTGAAGCTTTCTTT
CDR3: CASRQGNTEAFF

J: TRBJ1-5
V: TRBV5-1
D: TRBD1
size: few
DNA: TGCGCCAGCAGCTTACAGGGGGCCGCCAATCAGCCCCAGCATTTT
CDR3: CASSLQGAANQPQHF

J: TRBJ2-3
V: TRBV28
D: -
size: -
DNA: TGTGCCAGCAGTTTAACTAGCTTAAGCACAGATACGCAGTATTTT
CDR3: CASSLTSLSTDTQYF

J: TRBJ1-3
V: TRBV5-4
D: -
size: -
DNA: TGTGCCAGCAGCCTCGCAGGCTCATCTGGAAACACCATATATTTT
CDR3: CASSLAGSSGNTIYF

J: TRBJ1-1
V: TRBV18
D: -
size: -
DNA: TGTGCCAGCTCACCCGAAGGAGATCGGATCACTGAAGCTTTCTTT
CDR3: CASSPEGDRITEAFF

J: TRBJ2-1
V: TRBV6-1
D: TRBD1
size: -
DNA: TGTGCCAGCAGTGGGGACAGGACCAAGCAGTTCTTC
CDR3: CASSGDRTKQFF

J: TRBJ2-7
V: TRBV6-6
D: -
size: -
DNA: TGTGCCAGCAGTTACTCGGGGGACATTTCTATCCACGAGCAGTACTTC
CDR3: CASSYSGDISIHEQYF

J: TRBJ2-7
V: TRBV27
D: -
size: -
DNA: TGTGCCAGCAGTCTGGGCACGGCGGGATACTACGAGCAGTACTTC
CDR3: CASSLGTAGYYEQYF

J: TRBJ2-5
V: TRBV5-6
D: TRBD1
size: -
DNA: TGTGCCAGCAGGTTAAACATGGGACAGAAAGAGACCCAGTACTTC
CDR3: CASRLNMGQKETQYF

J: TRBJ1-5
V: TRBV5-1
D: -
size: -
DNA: TGCGCCAGCAGTCCGGACGGAGGAGATCAGCCCCAGCATTTT
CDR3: CASSPDGGDQPQHF

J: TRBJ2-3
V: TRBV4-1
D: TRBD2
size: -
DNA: TGCGCCAGCAGCCAACAAGCGGGGTCTACAGATACGCAGTATTTT
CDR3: CASSQQAGSTDTQYF

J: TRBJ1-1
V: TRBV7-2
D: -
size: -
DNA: TGTGCCAGCAGCTCTCAGACAGAGGTGGGAAAAGCTTTCTTT
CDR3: CASSSQTEVGKAFF

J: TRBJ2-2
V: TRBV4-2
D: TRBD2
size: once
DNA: TGTGCCAGCAGCCAAGATCCCCTAGCGGGGACCGGGGAGCTGTTTTTT
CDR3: CASSQDPLAGTGELFF

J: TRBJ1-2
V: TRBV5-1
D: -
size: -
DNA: TGCGCCAGCAGCTTGGGAGCAGGGGATGGAAATGGCTACACCTTC
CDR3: CASSLGAGDGNGYTF

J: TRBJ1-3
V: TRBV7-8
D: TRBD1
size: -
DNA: TGTGCCAGCAGCCTAAACCCCGGGACAGACAGAAACACCATATATTTT
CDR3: CASSLNPGTDRNTIYF

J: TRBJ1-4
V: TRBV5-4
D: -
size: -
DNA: TGTGCCAGCAGCCCCGCCCGAGGGAATGAGCAGTTTTTT
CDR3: CASSPARGNEQFF

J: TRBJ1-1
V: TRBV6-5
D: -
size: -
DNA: TGTGCCAGCAGGGGGCGGTTGAACACTGAAGCTTTCTTT
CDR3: CASRGRLNTEAFF

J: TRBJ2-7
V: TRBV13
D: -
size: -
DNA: TGTGCCAGCAGCTTAACCGGGACCTACGAGCAGTACTTC
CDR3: CASSLTGTYEQYF

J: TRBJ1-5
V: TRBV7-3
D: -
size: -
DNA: TGTGCCAGCAGCTTAGGGGCCAATCAGCCCCAGCATTTT
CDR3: CASSLGANQPQHF

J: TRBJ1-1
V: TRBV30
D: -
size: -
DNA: TGTGCCTGGAGAATCCCAGGGGCCCGAACGAACACTGAAGCTTTCTTT
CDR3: CAWRIPGARTNTEAFF

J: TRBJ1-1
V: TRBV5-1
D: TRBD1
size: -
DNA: TGCGCCAGCAGCATCTCCAGGGGGGACACTGAAGCTTTCTTT
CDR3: CASSISRGDTEAFF

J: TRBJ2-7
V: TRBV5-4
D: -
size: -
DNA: TGTGCCAGCAGCTTGCCTGGGGGGACGAGAGAGCAGTACTTC
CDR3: CASSLPGGTREQYF

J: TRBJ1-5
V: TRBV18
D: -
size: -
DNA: TGTGCCAGCTCACCAAGCGCAAATCAGCCCCAGCATTTT
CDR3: CASSPSANQPQHF

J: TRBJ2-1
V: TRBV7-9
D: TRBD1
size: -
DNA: TGTGCCAGCAGCTTAGTAGGGGGCTATGAGCAGTTCTTC
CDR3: CASSLVGGYEQFF

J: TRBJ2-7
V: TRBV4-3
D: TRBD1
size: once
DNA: TGCGCCAGCAGCCAAGATACCGACAGGGTCTACGAGCAGTACTTC
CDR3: CASSQDTDRVYEQYF

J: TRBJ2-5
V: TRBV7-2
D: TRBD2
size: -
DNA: TGTGCCAGCAGCTTAGGGGCTAGCGGGGGGCAAGAGACCCAGTACTTC
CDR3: CASSLGASGGQETQYF

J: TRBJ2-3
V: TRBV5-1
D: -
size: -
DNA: TGCGCCAGCAGCTTGGCCGGGGTAGATACGCAGTATTTT
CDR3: CASSLAGVDTQYF

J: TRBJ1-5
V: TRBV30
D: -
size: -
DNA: TGTGCCTGGAGTGGGCAGGGCAATCAGCCCCAGCATTTT
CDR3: CAWSGQGNQPQHF

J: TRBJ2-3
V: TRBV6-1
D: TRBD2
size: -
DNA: TGTGCCAGCAGTGAATTTTCAGCGGGGGATAGTAGCACAGATACGCAGTATTTT
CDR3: CASSEFSAGDSSTDTQYF

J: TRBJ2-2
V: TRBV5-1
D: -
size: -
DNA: TGCGCCAGCAGCGAACGGGGGGCCTCGAGCACCGGGGAGCTGTTTTTT
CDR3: CASSERGASSTGELFF

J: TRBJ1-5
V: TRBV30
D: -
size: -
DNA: TGTGCCTGGAGTTCGGGTCTCGATCAGCCCCAGCATTTT
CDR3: CAWSSGLDQPQHF

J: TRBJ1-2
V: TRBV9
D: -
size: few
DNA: TGTGCCAGCAGCGTCCGCCATAGTGTCGAGATCTCAATGCTTAACTATGGCTACACCTTC
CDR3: CASSVRHSVEISMLNYGYTF

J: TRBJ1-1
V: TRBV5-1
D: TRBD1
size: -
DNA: TGCGCCAGCAGTCCGGAACTACTAGACAGGGCCACTGAAGCTTTCTTT
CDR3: CASSPELLDRATEAFF

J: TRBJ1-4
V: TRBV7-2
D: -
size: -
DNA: TGTGCCAGCAGCTTAGCGCTCCAGGGAGGAAAACTGTTTTTT
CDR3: CASSLALQGGKLFF

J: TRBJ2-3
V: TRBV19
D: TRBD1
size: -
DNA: TGTGCCAGTAGCGGGACAGGTCATCCTAGCACAGATACGCAGTATTTT
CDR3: CASSGTGHPSTDTQYF